The 11 T cell receptor beta chains below were found in one sample sequenced in a study of blood T cells in healthy people across ages. With a J-beta primer mix and a sample-barcoded 5' primer, a second PCR ran 7 to 11 cycles. One entry per CDR3 protein results from TCRdb running MiXCR on the 5' RACE reads. The sample includes about 670,000 distinct CDR3 sequences, over 40% of them seen just once. Sequencing was performed on blood. These receptors were collected from a woman of 80 years or more in good health.

This clonotype was counted ten times or more. The J gene is TRBJ1-2, the V gene TRBV20-1; perhaps TRBD1 as D (5 bases). V lost 5 bases and J lost 0, with 13 bases in between. CDR1 and CDR2 (germline): DFQATT, SNEGSKA (reference sequence). The CDR3 loop spans 14 amino acids. The CDR3 sequence: CSAPRGSANYGYTF. For the CDR3, the DNA is TGCAGTGCTCCGAGGGGATCAGCTAACTATGGCTACACCTTC.

This clonotype turned up a few times. The chain joins TRBV7-2 to TRBJ2-7; D perhaps matches TRBD2 (6 bases). Germline CDR1 SGHTA, CDR2 FQGNSA. The CDR3 length is 14 residues. Trimming left V 10 bases short and J 4 bases short, with 20 bases between. CDR3 region: CATLRPGGPYEQYF. The CDR3 DNA is TGTGCCACCCTCCGCCCCGGGGGACCTTACGAGCAGTACTTC. Based on the CDR3 plus reference TRBV7-2 and TRBJ2-7, the full variable domain is GAGVSQSPSNKVTEKGKDVELRCDPISGHTALYWYRQSLGQGLEFLIYFQGNSAPDKSGLPSDRFSAERTGGSVSTLTIQRTQQEDSAVYLCATLRPGGPYEQYFGPGTRLTVT.

The V and J genes are TRBV10-3 and TRBJ2-7, with a possible D match to TRBD2 (5 bases). Looked up from germline, CDR1 is ENHRY and CDR2 is SYGVKD. The ends were cut back, 4 bases at V and 3 bases at J, with 10 bases in the middle. This CDR3 region has 13 residues. The DNA of the CDR3 is TGTGCCATCAGTGGGCGGAGCGGCTACGAGCAGTACTTC. It codes for CAISGRSGYEQYF.

The J gene is TRBJ2-7, the V gene TRBV3-1, with D perhaps being TRBD1 or TRBD2 (7 bases each). This CDR3 is built from 14 residues. Trimming removed 4 bases from V and 2 bases from J, with 12 bases in between. The germline V gene encodes CDR1 LGHDT and CDR2 YNNKEL (reference sequence). As DNA, the CDR3 is TGTGCCAGCAGCCTCAGCGGGACAGCCTACGAGCAGTACTTC. It translates to CASSLSGTAYEQYF.

The V and J genes are TRBV7-2 and TRBJ2-3, with 7 bases aligning to TRBD2. Germline CDR1 is SGHTA and CDR2 is FQGNSA. The CDR3 has 15 amino acids. J was trimmed by 5 bases and V by 5 bases; bases with no gene match: 10. CDR3 sequence reads: CASSPYPGGGDTQYF. CDR3 bases: TGTGCCAGCAGCCCCTATCCGGGAGGAGGAGATACGCAGTATTTT.

This clonotype was picked up many times. This chain joins TRBV29-1 and TRBJ2-1; 9 positions agree with TRBD2. Per germline, CDR1 SQVTM and CDR2 ANQGSEA. The CDR3 is 12 residues long. V lost 7 bases and J lost 10; bases outside the gene matches: 8. As DNA, the CDR3 is TGCAGCGCGTATAGCGGGAGAGGGGAGCAGTTCTTC. It translates to CSAYSGRGEQFF.

There are many counts of this clonotype. This chain connects TRBV30 to TRBJ2-7; D possibly matches TRBD1 or TRBD2 (5 bases each). Germline V CDR1 and CDR2: GTSNPN, SVGIG (reference sequence). This CDR3 is built from 13 residues. V gave up 0 bases and J gave up 5 bases, with 11 bases separating them. The CDR3 spells CAWSVIGAHEQYF. CDR3 bases: TGTGCCTGGAGTGTAATCGGGGCTCACGAGCAGTACTTC.

This clonotype was seen just once. The chain recombines TRBV4-1 with TRBJ1-6; perhaps TRBD1 as D (5 bases). V lost 2 bases and J lost 9, with 11 bases in between. Germline V gene sequence: CDR1 MGHRA, CDR2 YSYEKL. The CDR3 is made up of 14 amino acids. DNA for the CDR3: TGCGCCAGCAGCCAACACGGGGCCGGTTCACCCCTCCACTTT. Translating it yields CASSQHGAGSPLHF.

This clonotype was seen ten or more times. The gene calls are TRBV5-1 and TRBJ1-2, with D maybe TRBD1 (6 bases). CDR3 length equals 13 residues. Germline V gives CDR1 SGHRS, CDR2 YFSETQ. The V and J ends lost 0 bases and 8 bases respectively, with 11 bases between them. CDR3 in DNA: TGCGCCAGCAGCTTGGCCTTTGGGGGCGGCTACACCTTC. It is translated as CASSLAFGGGYTF.

The V and J genes are TRBV18 and TRBJ1-5; no reliable D call. Looked up from germline, CDR1 is KGHSH and CDR2 is LQKENI. There are 18 residues in the CDR3. Trimming cost V 1 base and J 5 bases, with 21 bases left between them. The DNA for the CDR3 is TGTGCCAGCTCACCACAAGCTCAGTCTTCAATGGGTCATCAGCCCCAGCATTTT. Its protein product is CASSPQAQSSMGHQPQHF.

The chain is built from TRBV7-2 and TRBJ2-7, with 12 bases fitting TRBD2. The tail of the sequence fits TRBJ2-5 better, so the J call may be wrong. The V gene's germline CDR1 is SGHTA and CDR2 FQGNSA. The CDR3 extends over 15 amino acids. The CDR3 region is CASGGLAGLVETQYF. The CDR3 bases are TGTGCCAGCGGGGGACTAGCGGGCTTGGTGGAGACCCAGTACTTC.